Shown below are 32 T cell receptor beta chains from a single sample sequenced in a study of long-term antiretroviral therapy in people with HIV. Researchers ran immunoSEQ v3.0 at survey level. Assay used: immunoSEQ multiplex PCR; TCRdb lists only in-frame clones, some missing. The table records 20,000 to 25,000 clones, 65% to 85% of them present only once. The source material was unsorted PBMCs, sampled less than 1.8 years before starting antiretroviral therapy. The receptors originated from a woman aged 40 to 55 with HIV.

A few counts support this clone. This sequence joins TRBV4-3 and TRBJ2-3, with a tentative D call TRBD2 (5 bases). CDR1 and CDR2 (germline): LGHNA, YSLEER. V lost 0 bases, J lost 1 base, and 8 bases lay in between. The CDR3 has 15 residues. The CDR3: CASSQDSGGTDTQYF. The CDR3 DNA follows: TGCGCCAGCAGCCAAGACTCCGGGGGCACAGATACGCAGTATTTT.

V usage is TRBV5-1 and J usage is TRBJ1-3; 8 bases are shared with TRBD1. In germline, CDR1 is SGHRS, CDR2 YFSETQ. This CDR3 contains 18 residues. The ends lost 1 base at V and 0 bases at J; junction bases unmatched: 9. CDR3 in amino acids: CASSLSVTGDYSGNTIYF. The CDR3 nucleotides read TGCGCCAGCAGCTTGTCTGTGACAGGGGATTACTCTGGAAACACCATATATTTT.

V gene TRBV7-2 combines with J gene TRBJ1-6, with D possibly TRBD1 on 5 matching bases. With 5 bases removed from V and 0 bases from J, the gap between germline ends came to 17 bases. This CDR3 spans 18 amino acids. CDR1 is SGHTA, CDR2 FQGNSA, per germline. The CDR3 loop reads CASSGMWDSSSYNSPLHF. CDR3 nucleotide sequence: TGTGCCAGCAGCGGAATGTGGGACTCCAGCTCCTATAATTCACCCCTCCACTTT.

V usage is TRBV6-5 and J usage is TRBJ1-5, with TRBD1 identical over 8 bases. The CDR3 is 15 amino acids. The germline V gene has CDR1 MNHEY and CDR2 SVGAGI. The ends lost 4 bases at V and 1 base at J; junction bases unmatched: 3. The CDR3 DNA reads TGTGCCAGCAGTTTGACAGGGGTCAGCAATCAGCCCCAGCATTTT. Translation gives CASSLTGVSNQPQHF.

This chain uses TRBV18 with TRBJ2-7, with D perhaps assigned TRBD1 or TRBD2 (5 bases each). Germline V gene data show CDR1 as KGHSH and CDR2 as LQKENI. The CDR3 runs 14 residues. Trimming took 2 bases from V and 9 from J, leaving 17 bases between them. CDR3 region: CASSPGTQENGQYF. The CDR3 DNA follows: TGTGCCAGCTCACCAGGGACCCAAGAAAACGGGCAGTACTTC.

The chain uses TRBV4-1 and TRBJ2-3, with 7 bases lining up with TRBD2. V was clipped by 2 bases and J by 4 bases; unmatched bases: 6. CDR1 and CDR2 (germline): MGHRA, YSYEKL. The CDR3 has 15 residues. The CDR3 spells CASSQSPGGPDTQYF. As DNA, the CDR3 is TGCGCCAGCAGCCAATCCCCGGGAGGTCCAGATACGCAGTATTTT.

The V call is TRBV29-1, the J call TRBJ1-2; D ambiguous. The germline V gene encodes CDR1 SQVTM and CDR2 ANQGSEA. V lost 6 bases, J lost 3 bases, and 14 bases lay in between. The CDR3 sequence is 13 residues long. The CDR3 loop reads CSVESATDYGYTF. In DNA form, the CDR3 reads TGCAGCGTGGAGTCAGCCACGGACTATGGCTACACCTTC.

This rearrangement joins TRBV11-3 to TRBJ2-1, with a weak D call TRBD1 (6 bases). V lost 1 base to trimming and J lost 4 bases, with 14 bases between them. CDR3 length: 16 residues. Germline V lookup: CDR1 SGHNT, CDR2 YENEEA. In DNA, the CDR3 is TGTGCCAGCAGCTTAGTGGTCGGGCAGGGGTACAATGAGCAGTTCTTC. Translating gives CASSLVVGQGYNEQFF.

The rearrangement links TRBV19 to TRBJ1-4; 10 bases map to TRBD1. Germline V gives CDR1 LNHDA, CDR2 SQIVND (reference sequence). V lost 1 base to trimming and J lost 7 bases; unmatched junction nucleotides: 3. The CDR3 loop spans 15 amino acids. The CDR3 DNA reads TGTGCCAGTAGTATAGTGGGACAGGGGCGTGAAAAACTGTTTTTT. This encodes CASSIVGQGREKLFF.

The chain carries TRBV9 and TRBJ2-2; 11 bases agree with TRBD2. The J segment lost 5 bases and the V segment lost 0 bases, leaving 0 bases of the junction unmatched. This CDR3 contains 15 residues. CDR1 is SGDLS, CDR2 YYNGEE, per germline. CDR3 sequence reads: CASSVGTSGTGELFF. The CDR3 DNA follows: TGTGCCAGCAGCGTAGGGACTAGCGGGACCGGGGAGCTGTTTTTT.

In DNA, the CDR3 is TGTGCCATCAGTGTTACCCGCAACCAAGAGACCCAGTACTTC. It translates to CAISVTRNQETQYF. This chain joins TRBV10-3 and TRBJ2-5; D uncertain. Germline V lookup: CDR1 ENHRY, CDR2 SYGVKD. V lost 4 bases, J lost 0 bases, and 9 bases lay in between. The CDR3 has 14 amino acids.

There are a few counts of this clone. This chain connects TRBV7-9 to TRBJ2-7, with D possibly being TRBD1 (5 bases). CDR1 is SEHNR, CDR2 FQNEAQ, per germline (reference sequence). CDR3 length: 16 amino acids. Between the trimmed V and J ends, which lost 1 base and 1 base, there was a span of 14 bases. In DNA form, the CDR3 reads TGTGCCAGCAGCTTAGTTAGGGGCCTTCCGTCCTACGAGCAGTACTTC. It translates to CASSLVRGLPSYEQYF.

This chain links TRBV14 with TRBJ2-1; no firm D call. V was clipped by 1 base and J by 9 bases, with 7 bases between them. This CDR3 is built from 12 residues. Germline lookup yields CDR1 SGHDN and CDR2 FVKESK. CDR3 in DNA: TGTGCCAGCAGCCAAGTCTGGTCTGAGCAGTTCTTC. Protein sequence: CASSQVWSEQFF.

This clone was seen only a few times. The chain couples TRBV25-1 to TRBJ2-7; perhaps TRBD2 as D (6 bases). Germline CDR1 is MGHDK and CDR2 is SYGVNS. CDR3 length equals 13 residues. V gave up 6 bases and J gave up 1 base, with 10 bases separating them. The CDR3 here is CASRRGSSYEQYF. The DNA for the CDR3 is TGTGCCAGCAGGCGGGGCAGTTCCTACGAGCAGTACTTC.

The chain combines TRBV6-1 with TRBJ2-6; no firm D call. The CDR3 has 14 residues. Deletions cut 7 bases from V and 4 bases from J, with 11 bases between. Germline CDR1 MNHNS, CDR2 SASEGT. In DNA form, the CDR3 reads TGTGCCAGCACCGGACCCTTCGGGGCCAACGTCCTGACTTTC. This encodes CASTGPFGANVLTF.

CDR3 nucleotides: TGTGCCATCAGTCGACAGGGGGGGAACACTGAAGCTTTCTTT. Protein: CAISRQGGNTEAFF. V is TRBV10-3 and J is TRBJ1-1, with 9 bases aligning to TRBD1. The V segment lost 5 bases and the J segment 1 base; nucleotides outside the gene matches: 2. The CDR3 is 14 residues long. Per germline, CDR1 ENHRY and CDR2 SYGVKD.

The chain recombines TRBV6-5 with TRBJ1-2; D remains ambiguous. Trimming left V 2 bases short and J 2 bases short, with 9 bases between. Germline V lookup: CDR1 MNHEY, CDR2 SVGAGI. The CDR3 has 14 amino acids. The CDR3 DNA follows: TGTGCCAGCAGTTACGCCTCGGGAAACTATGGCTACACCTTC. As protein: CASSYASGNYGYTF.

The genes are TRBV19 and TRBJ2-3; the match to TRBD2 covers 9 bases. Trimming removed 5 bases from V and 2 bases from J; junction bases left unmatched: 5. This CDR3 has 15 residues. Germline V gene sequence: CDR1 LNHDA, CDR2 SQIVND (reference sequence). CDR3 in amino acids: CASSLAGASTDTQYF. CDR3 bases: TGTGCCAGTAGTTTAGCGGGGGCCTCCACAGATACGCAGTATTTT.

J is TRBJ1-4 and V is TRBV25-1; 9 nucleotides line up with TRBD1. The trim removed 6 bases at V and 8 bases at J, leaving 7 bases unmatched. CDR1 is MGHDK and CDR2 is SYGVNS in the germline V gene. The CDR3 length is 14 residues. In DNA, the CDR3 is TGTGCCAGCAGCGCGGGACAGGGCTGGGAAAAACTGTTTTTT. Its protein is CASSAGQGWEKLFF. Together with reference TRBV25-1 and TRBJ1-4, the CDR3 gives the full variable domain: EADIYQTPRYLVIGTGKKITLECSQTMGHDKMYWYQQDPGMELHLIHYSYGVNSTEKGDLSSESTVSRIRTEHFPLTLESARPSHTSQYLCASSAGQGWEKLFFGSGTQLSVL.

This clone was seen a few times. This chain uses TRBV2 with TRBJ1-6; possible D gene TRBD1, 6 bases. V lost 6 bases to trimming and J lost 0 bases, with 9 bases between them. The CDR3 loop spans 15 amino acids. The germline gives CDR1 SNHLY, CDR2 FYNNEI. CDR3 in amino acids: CASSQGSSYNSPLHF. The CDR3 coding sequence is TGTGCCAGCAGCCAGGGGAGCTCCTATAATTCACCCCTCCACTTT.

The chain has TRBV11-2 and TRBJ1-2; TRBD1 aligns across 7 bases. In germline, CDR1 is SGHAT, CDR2 FQNNGV. This CDR3 is built from 15 residues. V was pared by 3 bases and J by 5 bases, with 9 bases of the junction left unmatched. CDR3 sequence: CASSFDDRVGYGYTF. CDR3 nucleotides: TGTGCCAGCAGCTTCGACGACAGGGTCGGATATGGCTACACCTTC.

This chain's CDR3 is CASKRGADYEQYF. In DNA, the CDR3 is TGTGCCAGCAAGAGGGGGGCCGATTACGAGCAGTACTTC. The genes are TRBV2 and TRBJ2-7; tentatively, D is TRBD1 or TRBD2 (6 bases each). This CDR3 has 13 amino acids. Germline V gene data show CDR1 as SNHLY and CDR2 as FYNNEI. V lost 7 bases and J lost 4, with 14 bases in between. The full variable domain, completed using reference TRBV2 and TRBJ2-7, is EPEVTQTPSHQVTQMGQEVILRCVPISNHLYFYWYRQILGQKVEFLVSFYNNEISEKSEIFDDQFSVERPDGSNFTLKIRSTKLEDSAMYFCASKRGADYEQYFGPGTRLTVT.

This clone showed up just a few times. The chain uses TRBV19 and TRBJ1-5, with TRBD1 identical over 7 bases. CDR3 length: 14 amino acids. Trimming cost V 7 bases and J 3 bases; bases outside gene matches: 6. Germline V gene sequence: CDR1 LNHDA, CDR2 SQIVND (reference sequence). This CDR3 is CASTIRGFNQPQHF. The CDR3 nucleotides read TGTGCCAGTACCATCAGGGGGTTCAATCAGCCCCAGCATTTT.

This rearrangement joins TRBV9 to TRBJ2-3; D perhaps matches TRBD2 (5 bases). The V gene lost 0 bases and the J gene lost 3 bases, with 11 bases spanning the gap. The CDR3 is 15 amino acids. In germline, CDR1 is SGDLS, CDR2 YYNGEE. The CDR3 loop reads CASSVGGRDTDTQYF. The CDR3 nucleotides are TGTGCCAGCAGCGTAGGGGGTCGGGATACAGATACGCAGTATTTT. The entire variable domain, with the rest obtained from reference TRBV9 and TRBJ2-3, is as follows: DSGVTQTPKHLITATGQRVTLRCSPRSGDLSVYWYQQSLDQGLQFLIQYYNGEERAKGNILERFSAQQFPDLHSELNLSSLELGDSALYFCASSVGGRDTDTQYFGPGTRLTVL.

The chain's CDR3 is CASSPHPPEQYF. In nucleotides, the CDR3 is TGTGCCAGCTCACCACACCCGCCCGAGCAGTACTTC. This rearrangement joins TRBV18 to TRBJ2-7; D gene unclear. Trimming shortened V by 1 base and J by 6 bases, and 7 bases separated the two germline ends. This CDR3 is 12 amino acids long. CDR1 is KGHSH, CDR2 LQKENI, per germline.

The rearrangement links TRBV6-5 to TRBJ1-1; D gene unclear. The germline CDR1 and CDR2 sequences are MNHEY and SVGAGI. The CDR3 contains 13 residues. Trimming left V 6 bases short and J 6 bases short, with 14 bases between. CDR3 nucleotide sequence: TGTGCCAGCAGCCTTTACAGTGGGGCTGAAGCTTTCTTT. Translation gives CASSLYSGAEAFF.

This clone was seen a single time. This chain uses TRBV7-9 with TRBJ2-5; the D gene is possibly TRBD2 (5 bases). CDR3 length: 16 residues. CDR1 SEHNR and CDR2 FQNEAQ come from the germline V gene (reference sequence). The ends were cut back, 1 base at V and 6 bases at J, with 18 bases in the middle. For the CDR3, the DNA is TGTGCCAGCAGCTTAGTCGGATCGGGGTCCGAAAAGACCCAGTACTTC. It encodes CASSLVGSGSEKTQYF.

The rearrangement uses TRBV9 and TRBJ2-7; possible D gene TRBD1, 6 bases. Germline assignment: CDR1 SGDLS and CDR2 YYNGEE. The CDR3 contains 14 residues. Trimming shortened V by 4 bases and J by 1 base, and 12 bases separated the two germline ends. The CDR3 sequence: CASSPRQESYEQYF. In nucleotides, the CDR3 is TGTGCCAGCAGCCCCCGACAGGAATCCTACGAGCAGTACTTC.

J is TRBJ2-7 and V is TRBV18, with D maybe TRBD1 (6 bases). The CDR3 totals 15 residues. Trimming cost V 4 bases and J 3 bases, with 16 bases left between them. Germline V gene data show CDR1 as KGHSH and CDR2 as LQKENI. The DNA for the CDR3 is TGTGCCAGCTCACTGCCAGGGGCTGGGGACTACGAGCAGTACTTC. It is translated as CASSLPGAGDYEQYF.

V usage is TRBV7-9 and J usage is TRBJ1-6, with D perhaps TRBD1 (5 bases). V lost 4 bases to trimming and J lost 7 bases, with 14 bases between them. The CDR3 contains 15 residues. Germline-derived CDR1 and CDR2 are SEHNR and FQNEAQ (reference sequence). CDR3 sequence reads: CASSSSGTENSPLHF. CDR3 sequence (DNA): TGTGCCAGCAGCTCATCCGGGACTGAAAATTCACCCCTCCACTTT.

The chain combines TRBV11-3 with TRBJ2-3; TRBD1 matches 7 bases. This CDR3 has 18 residues. Per the germline V gene, CDR1 is SGHNT and CDR2 is YENEEA. Unmatched junction bases numbered 18, after V lost 5 bases and J lost 4 bases. The CDR3 DNA sequence: TGTGCCAGCAGCACCGGTCGGGGTAAGGGGGCGCCGGCAGATACGCAGTATTTT. Its protein is CASSTGRGKGAPADTQYF.

The J gene is TRBJ2-7, the V gene TRBV6-1; TRBD1 aligns across 9 bases. The CDR3 has 13 amino acids. Germline CDR1 reads MNHNS; CDR2 reads SASEGT. With V trimmed by 6 bases and J by 3 bases, 3 bases remained unmatched. In nucleotides, the CDR3 is TGTGCCAGCAGCCGGGACAGGGTCTACGAGCAGTACTTC. Amino acid sequence: CASSRDRVYEQYF.